Below, 27 T cell receptor beta chains from the same sample are listed, as sequenced in a study of blood T cell repertoires in COVID-19. Sequenced by immunoSEQ multiplex PCR; TCRdb stores in-frame clones only, minus some. The sample includes around 270,000 clones, 80% to 90% of them seen just once. Material: PBMCs or T cells enriched from blood (not recorded which). These receptors were collected from a woman between 40 and 55 years old who had been exposed to COVID-19.

The gene calls are TRBV20-1 and TRBJ1-2, with TRBD1 matching over 7 bases. The CDR3 runs 12 residues. V dropped 3 bases and J dropped 4; count of bases not matched to a gene: 2. CDR1 is DFQATT and CDR2 is SNEGSKA in the germline V gene (reference sequence). The CDR3 loop reads CSASGTVYGYTF. CDR3 nucleotide sequence: TGCAGTGCTAGTGGGACAGTCTATGGCTACACCTTC.

This chain joins TRBV3-1 (or the pseudogene TRBV3-2) and TRBJ1-1; perhaps TRBD1 as D (6 bases). Germline V gene data show CDR1 as LGHDT and CDR2 as YNNKEL (reference sequence). V lost 1 base, J lost 0 bases, and 15 bases lay in between. This CDR3 contains 17 residues. As DNA, the CDR3 is TGTGCCAGCAGCCAAGCTTACAGGGTGGAGGTGAACACTGAAGCTTTCTTT. Translating it yields CASSQAYRVEVNTEAFF.

The chain carries TRBV28 and TRBJ1-3; D is perhaps TRBD1 (5 bases). V lost 2 bases to trimming and J lost 2 bases, with 13 bases between them. The CDR3 is 16 amino acids. Germline V gene sequence: CDR1 MDHEN, CDR2 SYDVKM. CDR3 nucleotides: TGTGCCAGCAGTTTAGCGGGACCTGGGACTGGAAACACCATATATTTT. It codes for CASSLAGPGTGNTIYF. The complete variable domain, with remaining parts taken from reference TRBV28 and TRBJ1-3, reads DVKVTQSSRYLVKRTGEKVFLECVQDMDHENMFWYRQDPGLGLRLIYFSYDVKMKEKGDIPEGYSVSREKKERFSLILESASTNQTSMYLCASSLAGPGTGNTIYFGEGSWLTVV.

The V call is TRBV28, the J call TRBJ1-6, with D unclear. Germline V gene data show CDR1 as MDHEN and CDR2 as SYDVKM. Deletions cut 3 bases from V and 6 bases from J, with 15 bases between. The CDR3 has 16 amino acids. The CDR3 spells CASSLAGRRSNSPLHF. The CDR3 DNA sequence: TGTGCCAGCAGTTTGGCGGGTAGGAGGAGTAATTCACCCCTCCACTTT. Complete variable domain (other parts from reference TRBV28 and TRBJ1-6): DVKVTQSSRYLVKRTGEKVFLECVQDMDHENMFWYRQDPGLGLRLIYFSYDVKMKEKGDIPEGYSVSREKKERFSLILESASTNQTSMYLCASSLAGRRSNSPLHFGNGTRLTVT.

This CDR3 is CASSALGGGSYEQYF. CDR3 DNA sequence: TGCGCCAGCAGCGCCTTAGGAGGTGGATCCTACGAGCAGTACTTC. The chain links TRBV5-1 to TRBJ2-7, with D tentatively TRBD2 (5 bases). Germline assignment: CDR1 SGHRS and CDR2 YFSETQ. Deletions cut 4 bases from V and 1 base from J, with 15 bases between. This CDR3 comprises 15 residues.

The chain employs TRBV5-4 and TRBJ2-2; D may be TRBD1 (5 bases). Germline V gene sequence: CDR1 SGHNT, CDR2 YYREEE (reference sequence). The CDR3 totals 15 residues. Trimming shortened V by 2 bases and J by 3 bases, and 11 bases separated the two germline ends. CDR3 region: CASSFQGRDTGELFF. The DNA for the CDR3 is TGTGCCAGCAGCTTTCAGGGTCGGGACACCGGGGAGCTGTTTTTT.

The gene calls are TRBV7-3 and TRBJ2-2, with a weak D call TRBD2 (6 bases). V was cut by 5 bases and J by 1 base, with 14 bases left in between. CDR1 and CDR2 (germline): SGHTA, FQGTGA. The CDR3 covers 16 residues. CDR3 nucleotides: TGTGCCAGCAGCCCGACCCTGCGGGAGAACACCGGGGAGCTGTTTTTT. It yields the protein CASSPTLRENTGELFF.

This rearrangement joins TRBV27 to TRBJ2-5; TRBD1 aligns across 8 bases. Per germline, CDR1 MNHEY and CDR2 SMNVEV (reference sequence). V shed 5 bases and J 5 bases; nucleotides not matched to a gene: 7. The CDR3 has 14 amino acids. CDR3 residues: CASSTKQGVETQYF. The CDR3 DNA sequence: TGTGCCAGCAGTACGAAACAGGGGGTTGAGACCCAGTACTTC.

The J gene is TRBJ1-2, the V gene TRBV6-5; no definite D call. This CDR3 region has 12 residues. V was shortened by 8 bases and J by 4 bases, with 11 bases between the two germline ends. From germline, CDR1 is MNHEY and CDR2 SVGAGI. The CDR3 DNA reads as TGTGCCAGCGGTCGGCAGGCCTATGGCTACACCTTC. Its translation is CASGRQAYGYTF.

V is TRBV7-8 and J is TRBJ1-3, with D uncertain. Trimming removed 3 bases at V and 2 bases at J, with 8 bases between. This CDR3 region has 14 residues. Germline CDR1 SGHVS, CDR2 FQNEAQ. The CDR3: CASSLADAGNTIYF. The DNA of the CDR3 is TGTGCCAGCAGCTTGGCAGATGCTGGAAACACCATATATTTT.

The rearrangement links TRBV19 to TRBJ2-6; 8 bases map to TRBD1. Trimming removed 4 bases from V and 0 bases from J; junction bases left unmatched: 2. This CDR3 has 16 amino acids. The germline V gene has CDR1 LNHDA and CDR2 SQIVND (reference sequence). Written as DNA, the CDR3 is TGTGCCAGTAGTACCACAGGGGGCTCTGGGGCCAACGTCCTGACTTTC. Translated: CASSTTGGSGANVLTF.

The gene calls are TRBV6-5 and TRBJ2-7; D is possibly TRBD1 (6 bases). Trimming cost V 2 bases and J 1 base, with 9 bases left between them. The V gene's germline CDR1 is MNHEY and CDR2 SVGAGI. CDR3 length equals 14 residues. The CDR3 DNA reads as TGTGCCAGCAGTTACATACAGGGATCCTACGAGCAGTACTTC. It codes for CASSYIQGSYEQYF.

Here the CDR3 DNA reads TGTGCCAGCAGTGGCCGGGACAGGGGGCGCAGTTACTATGGCTACACCTTC. This encodes CASSGRDRGRSYYGYTF. This rearrangement joins TRBV2 to TRBJ1-2, with TRBD1 matching over 12 bases. Germline V gene lookup returns CDR1 SNHLY and CDR2 FYNNEI. The CDR3 contains 17 residues. V was pared by 4 bases and J by 3 bases, with 9 bases of the junction left unmatched.

The chain uses TRBV6-5 and TRBJ1-2; no clear D gene. The germline V gene encodes CDR1 MNHEY and CDR2 SVGAGI. V was trimmed by 2 bases and J by 2 bases, leaving 9 bases between them. The CDR3 is 14 amino acids. The CDR3, as DNA: TGTGCCAGCAGTTACACGAACACGAACTATGGCTACACCTTC. This codes for CASSYTNTNYGYTF.

There are a few counts of this clone. J is TRBJ2-1 and V is TRBV27; 9 nucleotides agree with TRBD2. Germline V gene data show CDR1 as MNHEY and CDR2 as SMNVEV (reference sequence). The CDR3 has 14 residues. The V and J ends lost 2 bases and 7 bases, in that order; junction bases with no gene match: 3. CDR3 DNA: TGTGCCAGCAGTTTAGGGGCGGGAGGGAATGAGCAGTTCTTC. It is translated as CASSLGAGGNEQFF.

V is TRBV29-1 and J is TRBJ1-4, with D uncertain. V was pared by 2 bases and J by 0 bases, with 7 bases between. The CDR3 totals 14 residues. Germline V lookup: CDR1 SQVTM, CDR2 ANQGSEA. The CDR3 nucleotides read TGCAGCGTTGAAATCCCAACAACTAATGAAAAACTGTTTTTT. Protein product: CSVEIPTTNEKLFF.

The chain has TRBV11-3 and TRBJ2-2; unclear D gene. Germline V gene sequence: CDR1 SGHNT, CDR2 YENEEA. With 5 bases removed from V and 8 bases from J, the gap between germline ends came to 9 bases. The CDR3 covers 12 residues. Written as DNA, the CDR3 is TGTGCCAGCAGCCCCCCCATGGGGGAGCTGTTTTTT. It translates to CASSPPMGELFF.

This clone was observed a handful of times. CDR3 sequence: CASSPGGVFNEKLFF. The CDR3 nucleotides are TGTGCCAGCAGCCCTGGAGGAGTATTTAATGAAAAACTGTTTTTT. V gene TRBV5-4 combines with J gene TRBJ1-4, with D hard to call. Per germline, CDR1 SGHNT and CDR2 YYREEE (reference sequence). Trimming shortened V by 4 bases and J by 4 bases, and 14 bases separated the two germline ends. This CDR3 has 15 amino acids.

The V call is TRBV7-3, the J call TRBJ1-5; D not certain. The V gene lost 2 bases and the J gene lost 6 bases, with 5 bases spanning the gap. CDR3 length equals 12 residues. The germline CDR1 and CDR2 sequences are SGHTA and FQGTGA. CDR3 region: CASSLPGQPQHF. The CDR3, as DNA: TGTGCCAGCAGCTTACCGGGTCAGCCCCAGCATTTT.

The gene calls are TRBV7-3 and TRBJ2-1, with TRBD1 matching over 8 bases. Germline CDR1 is SGHTA and CDR2 is FQGTGA. The CDR3 spans 16 residues. V lost 1 base to trimming and J lost 0 bases; unmatched junction nucleotides: 2. CDR3 bases: TGTGCCAGCAGCTTAAGGGACAGGAGCTCCTACAATGAGCAGTTCTTC. Protein sequence: CASSLRDRSSYNEQFF.

This clone was detected only once. The rearrangement joins TRBV4-1 to TRBJ2-5; tentatively, D is TRBD2 (6 bases). The germline V and J ends were trimmed by 4 bases and 6 bases, with 27 bases remaining between them. The CDR3 is 18 residues long. The germline gives CDR1 MGHRA, CDR2 YSYEKL. CDR3 nucleotide sequence: TGCGCCAGCAGCCTTTCAATGGGCGGAGGGAATCAAGGGAAGACCCAGTACTTC. It yields the protein CASSLSMGGGNQGKTQYF.

The CDR3 reads CSVARTGGSGANVLTF. The CDR3 region has the DNA TGCAGCGTTGCCCGGACAGGGGGCTCTGGGGCCAACGTCCTGACTTTC. J is TRBJ2-6 and V is TRBV29-1, with 10 bases aligning to TRBD1. With 4 bases clipped from V and 0 bases from J, the junction kept 3 bases outside the gene matches. This CDR3 is built from 16 residues. Germline V gene lookup returns CDR1 SQVTM and CDR2 ANQGSEA.

CDR3 loop: CASSPSNSQGRSGNTIYF. The CDR3, as DNA: TGTGCCAGCTCACCTTCAAATTCACAGGGCCGCTCTGGAAACACCATATATTTT. The chain uses TRBV18 and TRBJ1-3; D perhaps matches TRBD1 (6 bases). CDR3 length equals 18 residues. V lost 3 bases and J 0 bases, leaving 18 bases between the germline ends. Germline V lookup: CDR1 KGHSH, CDR2 LQKENI.

In the case of this clone: The junction differs from germline at one of its ends, possibly a read error. This sequence joins TRBV30 and TRBJ1-1; possibly TRBD1 for D (6 bases). Per germline, CDR1 GTSNPN and CDR2 SVGIG (reference sequence). The length of the CDR3 is 14 residues. This CDR3 reads CAWSVRGLNAEAFF. CDR3 in DNA: TGTGCCTGGAGTGTTAGGGGGTTGAACGCTGAAGCTTTCTTT.

The chain couples TRBV28 to TRBJ2-7, with 7 positions matching TRBD2. Germline CDR1 reads MDHEN; CDR2 reads SYDVKM. CDR3 length: 12 amino acids. V lost 6 bases and J lost 7; bases outside the gene matches: 6. CDR3 nucleotide sequence: TGTGCCAGCAGATCTGGGGGGGATGAGCAGTACTTC. It is translated as CASRSGGDEQYF.

The chain couples TRBV30 to TRBJ1-1; D uncertain. This CDR3 is built from 10 residues. V lost 4 bases, J lost 4 bases, and 4 bases lay in between. From germline, CDR1 is GTSNPN and CDR2 SVGIG (reference sequence). The CDR3 protein is CAWKSTEAFF. CDR3 bases: TGTGCCTGGAAGAGCACTGAAGCTTTCTTT.

This chain uses TRBV2 with TRBJ1-6; D remains ambiguous. The length of the CDR3 is 15 residues. Germline CDR1 reads SNHLY; CDR2 reads FYNNEI. The V and J ends lost 6 bases and 0 bases respectively, with 9 bases between them. The CDR3 loop reads CASSQRDSYNSPLHF. The CDR3 DNA sequence: TGTGCCAGCAGCCAGAGGGACTCCTATAATTCACCCCTCCACTTT.